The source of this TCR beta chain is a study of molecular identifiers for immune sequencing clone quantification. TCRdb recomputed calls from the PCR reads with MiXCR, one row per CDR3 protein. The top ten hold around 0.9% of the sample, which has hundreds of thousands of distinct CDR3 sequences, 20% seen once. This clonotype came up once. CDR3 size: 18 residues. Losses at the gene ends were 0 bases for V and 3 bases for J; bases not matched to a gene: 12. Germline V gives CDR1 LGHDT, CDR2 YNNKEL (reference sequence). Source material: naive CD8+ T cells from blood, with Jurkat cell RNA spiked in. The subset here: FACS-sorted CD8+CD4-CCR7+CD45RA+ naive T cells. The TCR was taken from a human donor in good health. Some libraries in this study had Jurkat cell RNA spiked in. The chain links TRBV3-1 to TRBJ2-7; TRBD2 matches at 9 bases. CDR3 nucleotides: TGTGCCAGCAGCCAAGAAATTAGATTGGCAGCGGGAGGCTACGAGCAGTACTTC. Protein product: CASSQEIRLAAGGYEQYF.